The T cell receptor beta chain described here comes from a study of OX40 agonist ivuxolimab in advanced cancers. Across the study: Hepatocellular carcinoma, melanoma, renal cell or head and neck cancer occurred in dose-escalation patients. Whole-study findings and limits: Doses of 0.1 to 3.0 mg/kg were accompanied by clonal expansion of CD4+ and CD8+ blood T cells by week 6. Among some nonresponders, normalized T-cell clonal expansion was also low.

V was clipped by 2 bases and J by 2 bases, with 6 bases between them. CDR3 length: 13 amino acids. Germline CDR1 reads MNHEY; CDR2 reads SVGAGI. Comment on this clone: The antigen remains undetermined.

Sequencing was performed with immunoSEQ multiplex PCR; in TCRdb, only in-frame clones are kept and a portion is missing. This table holds tens of thousands of clones, less than 90% found once. The genes are TRBV6-5 and TRBJ1-1; D gene ambiguous. Sample: CD4+ or CD8+ T cells sorted from blood, taken in a trial of the OX40 agonist ivuxolimab. The sequence derives from an adult with an advanced solid tumor such as melanoma, head and neck, liver or kidney cancer. CDR3 amino acids: CASSYEVNTEAFF. The CDR3 bases are TGTGCCAGCAGTTACGAGGTAAACACTGAAGCTTTCTTT.